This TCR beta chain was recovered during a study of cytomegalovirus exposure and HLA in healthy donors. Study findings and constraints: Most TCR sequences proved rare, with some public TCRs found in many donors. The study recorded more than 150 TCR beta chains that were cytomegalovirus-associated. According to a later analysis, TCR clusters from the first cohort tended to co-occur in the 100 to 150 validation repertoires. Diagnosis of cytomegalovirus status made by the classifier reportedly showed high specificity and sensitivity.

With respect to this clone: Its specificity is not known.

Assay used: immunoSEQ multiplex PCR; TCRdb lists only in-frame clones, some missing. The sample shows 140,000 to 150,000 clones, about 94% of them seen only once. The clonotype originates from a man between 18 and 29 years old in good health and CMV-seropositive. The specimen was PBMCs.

In nucleotides, the CDR3 is TGTGCCAGCAGTGAGTCGAGGGGACTCAACAATCAGCCCCAGCATTTT. Protein product: CASSESRGLNNQPQHF. J is TRBJ1-5 and V is TRBV6-1; possibly TRBD1 for D (5 bases). This CDR3 region has 16 residues. Trimming took 3 bases from V and 3 from J, leaving 15 bases between them. CDR1 MNHNS and CDR2 SASEGT come from the germline V gene.